These 5 T cell receptor beta chains share one sample of origin, sequenced in a study of cytomegalovirus exposure and HLA in healthy donors. It was with 60 Vbeta and 13 Jbeta primers that the PCR ran. Sequenced by immunoSEQ multiplex PCR; TCRdb stores in-frame clones only, minus some. The data contain over 150,000 clones, about three quarters of them seen just once; the ten biggest clones take up under 3.5%. Input material: PBMCs. These TCRs come from a woman in her 30s in good health and CMV-seronegative.

Of note for this clone: This specimen includes other DNA sequences encoding the same CDR3. The chain recombines TRBV7-2 with TRBJ1-1, with TRBD1 identical over 8 bases. This CDR3 region has 18 residues. V lost 4 bases and J lost 0; bases outside the gene matches: 13. Germline V gene sequence: CDR1 SGHTA, CDR2 FQGNSA. The CDR3 DNA is TGTGCCAGCAGCTCCCCAGCCCTCCGGGACAGGATGAACACTGAAGCTTTCTTT. Protein: CASSSPALRDRMNTEAFF.

J is TRBJ2-2 and V is TRBV9; 8 nucleotides agree with TRBD1. CDR1 and CDR2 from the germline V gene are SGDLS and YYNGEE. This CDR3 comprises 17 residues. V shed 7 bases and J 3 bases; nucleotides not matched to a gene: 14. The CDR3 loop is CASSRRYGTGDTGELFF. For the CDR3, the DNA is TGTGCCAGCTCCAGAAGGTACGGGACAGGCGACACCGGGGAGCTGTTTTTT.

CDR3 residues: CSVDGDILDGEQYF. CDR3 nucleotides: TGCAGCGTTGACGGGGACATACTCGACGGGGAGCAGTACTTC. The chain joins TRBV29-1 to TRBJ2-7, with a possible D match to TRBD1 (6 bases). The CDR3 length is 14 residues. Trimming removed 3 bases at V and 7 bases at J, with 19 bases between. Germline loops: CDR1 SQVTM, CDR2 ANQGSEA.

This chain connects TRBV12-5 to TRBJ1-1; maybe TRBD1 (6 bases). Trimming took off 1 base at V and 3 bases at J, with 18 bases between the two ends. CDR3 length equals 17 residues. The V gene's germline CDR1 is LGHNT and CDR2 FRNRAP. This chain's CDR3 is CASGLEGSQGIHTEAFF. The DNA for the CDR3 is TGTGCTAGTGGTTTGGAAGGGTCCCAGGGGATCCACACTGAAGCTTTCTTT.

As DNA, the CDR3 is TGTGCCAGCAGCTTCCCCGGGGTCCCCTACGAGCAGTACTTC. It codes for CASSFPGVPYEQYF. V and J are TRBV5-4 and TRBJ2-7; a possible D gene is TRBD2 (5 bases). V dropped 2 bases and J dropped 2 bases, with 11 bases sitting between them. The germline CDR1 and CDR2 sequences are SGHNT and YYREEE (reference sequence). The CDR3 runs to 14 residues.